Presented here are 20 T cell receptor beta chains from one specimen sequenced in a study of T cell changes during pregnancy in multiple sclerosis. Libraries were prepared by immunoSEQ multiplex PCR; TCRdb keeps only in-frame clonotypes and omits some of them. The data hold around 95,000 clones, with about 91% observed a single time. Sequencing used peripheral blood, obtained after pregnancy. These receptors were taken from a female donor in good health, enrolled as a control in a pregnancy study.

The chain joins TRBV5-4 to TRBJ2-5, with D unresolved. This CDR3 contains 12 residues. Germline V gene sequence: CDR1 SGHNT, CDR2 YYREEE (reference sequence). The V gene lost 1 base and the J gene lost 3 bases, with 4 bases spanning the gap. CDR3 DNA sequence: TGTGCCAGCAGCTTGCCTAAAGAGACCCAGTACTTC. Translation: CASSLPKETQYF.

This clone has only one observation. The chain combines TRBV18 with TRBJ2-7, with TRBD1 matching over 11 bases. The length of the CDR3 is 14 residues. The J segment lost 6 bases and the V segment lost 4 bases, leaving 5 bases of the junction unmatched. Germline loops: CDR1 KGHSH, CDR2 LQKENI. DNA of the CDR3: TGTGCCAGCTCACTCGGACAGGGGGCGGGCGAGCAGTACTTC. As protein: CASSLGQGAGEQYF.

This chain links TRBV9 with TRBJ2-1, with 10 positions matching TRBD1. CDR3 length equals 16 residues. Germline CDR1 is SGDLS and CDR2 is YYNGEE. V lost 3 bases and J lost 8; bases outside the gene matches: 11. The CDR3 DNA follows: TGTGCCAGCAGCGCCTCCGGGACAGGGGTTCTTCATGAGCAGTTCTTC. Translated, it gives CASSASGTGVLHEQFF.

V usage is TRBV5-1 and J usage is TRBJ1-2; D uncertain. Germline V gene lookup returns CDR1 SGHRS and CDR2 YFSETQ. The CDR3 is 15 amino acids. V lost 0 bases, J lost 4 bases, and 13 bases lay in between. The CDR3 region has the DNA TGCGCCAGCAGCTTGGATGGGCAGGCTCTCTATGGCTACACCTTC. It specifies CASSLDGQALYGYTF.

This clone was seen a single time. The gene calls are TRBV28 and TRBJ2-3; the D gene is possibly TRBD1 (6 bases). The length of the CDR3 is 16 residues. Trimming removed 5 bases from V and 0 bases from J, with 15 bases in between. Germline loops: CDR1 MDHEN, CDR2 SYDVKM. This CDR3 is CASSPRGDPSTDTQYF. DNA of the CDR3: TGTGCCAGCAGTCCCAGGGGAGACCCTAGCACAGATACGCAGTATTTT.

The chain is built from TRBV27 and TRBJ2-1, with D perhaps TRBD1 (6 bases). Per germline, CDR1 MNHEY and CDR2 SMNVEV (reference sequence). V shed 3 bases and J shed 7 bases, with 16 bases lying between them. The CDR3 consists of 15 residues. The chain's CDR3 is CASSFSQGPFNEQFF. The CDR3 bases are TGTGCCAGCAGTTTCTCTCAGGGGCCCTTTAATGAGCAGTTCTTC.

This chain uses TRBV4-1 with TRBJ1-4; 7 nucleotides agree with TRBD1. J lost 7 bases, V lost 3 bases, and 5 bases had no gene match. The CDR3 loop spans 14 amino acids. Germline V lookup: CDR1 MGHRA, CDR2 YSYEKL. As DNA, the CDR3 is TGCGCCAGCAGCCAGACAGGGTGGCGTGAAAAACTGTTTTTT. Its translation is CASSQTGWREKLFF.

The chain combines TRBV6-1 with TRBJ2-1, with 10 bases identical to TRBD2. V shed 1 base, J shed 3 bases, and the junction held 3 bases outside the gene matches. Germline V CDR1 and CDR2: MNHNS, SASEGT. This CDR3 has 16 residues. The CDR3 DNA reads as TGTGCCAGCAGTGAAGTACTAGCGGGAATCTACAATGAGCAGTTCTTC. Residues: CASSEVLAGIYNEQFF.

J is TRBJ2-7 and V is TRBV30, with no clear D. CDR1 and CDR2 from the germline V gene are GTSNPN and SVGIG (reference sequence). Trimming stripped 0 bases from V and 6 bases from J, with 12 bases between. The CDR3 length is 13 residues. CDR3 bases: TGTGCCTGGAGTGTGGCCCGACAAACCGAGCAGTACTTC. Amino acids: CAWSVARQTEQYF.

The CDR3 nucleotides read TGTGCCAGCAGCCCGGACAGGAGTAACTATGGCTACACCTTC. Its protein product is CASSPDRSNYGYTF. The chain joins TRBV5-6 to TRBJ1-2, with 7 positions matching TRBD1. V shed 4 bases and J 1 base; nucleotides not matched to a gene: 4. The CDR3 covers 14 residues. Germline lookup yields CDR1 SGHDT and CDR2 YYEEEE.

The V gene is TRBV6-6, the J gene TRBJ2-1; 8 bases map to TRBD1. The germline V gene encodes CDR1 MNHNY and CDR2 SVGAGI (reference sequence). This CDR3 has 12 residues. V dropped 6 bases and J dropped 8; count of bases not matched to a gene: 3. CDR3 DNA: TGTGCCAGCAGCCCGACAGGGGATGAGCAGTTCTTC. It codes for CASSPTGDEQFF.

This chain connects TRBV15 to TRBJ1-2; D ambiguous. Germline CDR1 and CDR2: LNHNV and YYDKDF (reference sequence). The CDR3 extends over 12 amino acids. V lost 4 bases and J 8 bases, leaving 11 bases between the germline ends. CDR3 coding DNA: TGTGCCACCAGCAAAGAAGCGGGGGGCTACACCTTC. Translation gives CATSKEAGGYTF.

The chain links TRBV6-4 to TRBJ2-3; D possibly corresponds to TRBD2 (5 bases). The CDR3 spans 13 residues. Germline V lookup: CDR1 MRHNA, CDR2 SNTAGT. Trimming stripped 0 bases from V and 4 bases from J, with 5 bases between. CDR3 residues: CASSDSSADTQYF. The CDR3 DNA is TGTGCCAGCAGTGACTCTAGCGCAGATACGCAGTATTTT.

In its sample, this clone was seen once. The V and J genes are TRBV6-5 and TRBJ1-1; 9 bases are a match to TRBD1. V lost 3 bases, J lost 1 base, and 3 bases stayed unmatched. CDR1 MNHEY and CDR2 SVGAGI come from the germline V gene. CDR3 length equals 15 residues. CDR3 DNA sequence: TGTGCCAGCAGTTATTGGGGACAGGGGAACACTGAAGCTTTCTTT. It is translated as CASSYWGQGNTEAFF.

The rearrangement uses TRBV7-9 and TRBJ2-5; a weak D match, TRBD1 (5 bases). The CDR3 sequence is 13 residues long. Germline V gene lookup returns CDR1 SEHNR and CDR2 FQNEAQ (reference sequence). V dropped 6 bases and J dropped 5 bases, with 13 bases sitting between them. Here the CDR3 reads CASSLGVPETQYF. The CDR3 region has the DNA TGTGCCAGCAGTCTAGGGGTGCCGGAGACCCAGTACTTC.

The V gene is TRBV9, the J gene TRBJ2-5, with a weak D call TRBD2 (6 bases). The CDR3 sequence is 14 residues long. Germline CDR1 SGDLS, CDR2 YYNGEE. V lost 4 bases, J lost 7 bases, and 17 bases lay in between. The CDR3 region has the DNA TGTGCCAGCAGCACAACCGGGGGAGGTGGGACCCAGTACTTC. Amino acid sequence: CASSTTGGGGTQYF.

CDR3 bases: TGCAGTGCCTACCGACAGGGGGTGTACTTC. As protein: CSAYRQGVYF. The chain recombines TRBV20-1 with TRBJ2-7; 9 bases match TRBD1. The J segment lost 12 bases and the V segment lost 6 bases, leaving 6 bases of the junction unmatched. This CDR3 is 10 amino acids long. CDR1 and CDR2 (germline): DFQATT, SNEGSKA (reference sequence).

CDR3 loop: CASSPSGGPGETQYF. CDR3 nucleotide sequence: TGTGCCAGTAGTCCAAGCGGGGGCCCAGGGGAGACCCAGTACTTC. This chain joins TRBV19 and TRBJ2-5, with TRBD2 identical over 8 bases. The CDR3 covers 15 residues. Trimming at V came to 5 bases and at J to 5 bases, leaving 10 bases not matched to a gene. CDR1 is LNHDA, CDR2 SQIVND, per germline (reference sequence). Full variable domain (remainder filled in from reference TRBV19 and TRBJ2-5): DGGITQSPKYLFRKEGQNVTLSCEQNLNHDAMYWYRQDPGQGLRLIYYSQIVNDFQKGDIAEGYSVSREKKESFPLTVTSAQKNPTAFYLCASSPSGGPGETQYFGPGTRLLVL.

J is TRBJ1-3 and V is TRBV7-9; D perhaps matches TRBD1 (6 bases). CDR1 and CDR2 (germline): SEHNR, FQNEAQ (reference sequence). This CDR3 has 18 amino acids. V was pared by 5 bases and J by 0 bases, with 20 bases between. The CDR3 spells CASSPTTHTGPSGNTIYF. The CDR3 bases are TGTGCCAGCAGCCCAACTACTCATACAGGGCCCTCTGGAAACACCATATATTTT.

Concerning this clone itself: This same CDR3 is encoded by further DNA sequences in the sample. The J gene is TRBJ2-3, the V gene TRBV6-1; 7 bases agree with TRBD1. Trimming cost V 8 bases and J 8 bases; bases outside gene matches: 7. CDR1 and CDR2 from the germline V gene are MNHNS and SASEGT. The CDR3 is 12 amino acids. In nucleotides, the CDR3 is TGTGCCAGCCCTCGGACAGGCGGTACGCAGTATTTT. Translation: CASPRTGGTQYF.